These T cell receptor beta chains were read from a single sample in a study of cytomegalovirus exposure and HLA in healthy donors. This table comes from immunoSEQ multiplex PCR, and its TCRdb copy is limited to in-frame clones, with some not included. This repertoire shows fewer than 150,000 clones, around 72% found once; its top ten account for 13% to 15%. Sequenced sample: PBMCs. The receptors stem from a human donor in good health. Both conserved end residues are part of each CDR3. Fields, in order: CDR3 protein, CDR3 DNA, clone size, CDR3 length, D gene, J gene, V gene. The D gene is left open where the match is weak. Not every row has a clone size; where given, it reads once, few, many or a size class.

CASSVGTGEQYF	TGTGCCAGCAGCGTAGGTACGGGCGAGCAGTACTTC	few	12	.	TRBJ2-7	TRBV9
CASSHRPTRGCCQPQHF	TGTGCCAGCAGTCACCGTCCCACCAGGGGATGTTGCCAGCCCCAGCATTTT	.	17	.	TRBJ1-5	TRBV11-3
CASSERVGRGQGACRQFF	TGTGCCAGCAGTGAAAGGGTGGGTAGGGGACAGGGGGCGTGTCGCCAGTTCTTC	once	18	TRBD1	TRBJ2-1	TRBV6-1
CASSPRGINEKLFF	TGCGCCAGCAGTCCTAGGGGGATTAATGAAAAACTGTTTTTT	few	14	.	TRBJ1-4	TRBV4-1
CASSHGRTSGSKGHYNEQFF	TGCGCCAGCAGCCACGGACGGACTAGCGGGAGTAAAGGACACTACAATGAGCAGTTCTTC	few	20	TRBD2	TRBJ2-1	TRBV4-1
CASSLAAAGGSYNEQFF	TGTGCCAGCAGCTTGGCCGCAGCGGGGGGGTCCTACAATGAGCAGTTCTTC	few	17	TRBD2	TRBJ2-1	TRBV5-6
CARRGPPGTLNTGELFF	TGTGCTAGGCGAGGTCCGCCCGGGACTTTGAACACCGGGGAGCTGTTTTTT	.	17	.	TRBJ2-2	TRBV7-7
CASKQGFQPQHF	TGTGCCAGTAAACAGGGATTTCAGCCCCAGCATTTT	.	12	.	TRBJ1-5	TRBV19
CASSYQVSAPREQFF	TGTGCCAGCAGTTACCAGGTCTCCGCGCCGCGAGAGCAGTTCTTC	.	15	.	TRBJ2-1	TRBV6-5
CASSAWTGWDTEAFF	TGTGCCAGTAGTGCCTGGACAGGGTGGGACACTGAAGCTTTCTTT	.	15	TRBD1	TRBJ1-1	TRBV19
CASSFAGNTIYF	TGTGCCAGCAGCTTCGCTGGAAACACCATATATTTT	.	12	.	TRBJ1-3	TRBV7-9
CASTPGQGDSPLHF	TGTGCCAGTACCCCGGGACAGGGGGACTCACCCCTCCACTTT	.	14	TRBD1	TRBJ1-6	TRBV19
CASSFSGQGSTEAFF	TGTGCCAGCAGCTTTAGTGGGCAGGGGAGCACTGAAGCTTTCTTT	.	15	.	TRBJ1-1	TRBV7-9
CASSRIHMNTEAFF	TGCGCCAGCAGCCGCATACACATGAACACTGAAGCTTTCTTT	.	14	.	TRBJ1-1	TRBV4-1
CAWSGSSGLSYEQYF	TGTGCCTGGAGTGGGTCTAGCGGGTTATCCTACGAGCAGTACTTC	.	15	TRBD2	TRBJ2-7	TRBV30
CASSGGQVITDTQYF	TGTGCCAGCAGCGGGGGACAGGTTATCACAGATACGCAGTATTTT	.	15	TRBD1	TRBJ2-3	TRBV5-4
CASSSTPTSSSGNTIYF	TGTGCCAGCAGCTCCACACCGACTTCCAGCTCTGGAAACACCATATATTTT	.	17	.	TRBJ1-3	TRBV7-9